This T cell receptor beta chain is drawn from a study of blood T cell repertoires in COVID-19. V was clipped by 7 bases and J by 6 bases; unmatched bases: 5. The CDR3 has 12 residues. This table comes from immunoSEQ multiplex PCR, and its TCRdb copy is limited to in-frame clones, with some not included. There are over 55,000 clones in the sample; about 80% occur only once, and 35% to 40% lies in the top ten. The clonotype was recovered from a woman in her 70s with acute or convalescent COVID-19. The material sequenced was peripheral blood. The chain couples TRBV12-3 or TRBV12-4 to TRBJ1-2, with 7 positions matching TRBD1. The CDR3 DNA is TGTGCCAGCACCAAGACAGGGCATGGCTACACCTTC. This codes for CASTKTGHGYTF.